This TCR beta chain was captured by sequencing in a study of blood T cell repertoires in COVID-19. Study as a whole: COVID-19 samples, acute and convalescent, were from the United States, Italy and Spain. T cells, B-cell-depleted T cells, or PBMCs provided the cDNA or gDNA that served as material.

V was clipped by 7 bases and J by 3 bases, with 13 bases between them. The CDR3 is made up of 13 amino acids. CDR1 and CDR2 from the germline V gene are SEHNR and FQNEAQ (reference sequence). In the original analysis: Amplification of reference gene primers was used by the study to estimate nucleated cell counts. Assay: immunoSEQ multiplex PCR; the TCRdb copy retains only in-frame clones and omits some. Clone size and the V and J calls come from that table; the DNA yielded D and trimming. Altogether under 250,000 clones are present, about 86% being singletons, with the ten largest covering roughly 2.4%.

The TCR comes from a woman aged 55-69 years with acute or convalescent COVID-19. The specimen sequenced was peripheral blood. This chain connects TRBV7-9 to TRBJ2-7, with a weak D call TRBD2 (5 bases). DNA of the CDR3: TGTGCCAGCACCATGGGAGTAGGCTACGAGCAGTACTTC. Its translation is CASTMGVGYEQYF.